The clone carrying this TCR beta chain has just a few counts. Sequenced by immunoSEQ multiplex PCR; TCRdb stores in-frame clones only, minus some. The repertoire holds around 80,000 clones, about 96% seen once, with under 1.2% in the top ten. V lost 0 bases to trimming and J lost 4 bases; unmatched junction nucleotides: 6. This CDR3 has 16 amino acids. In germline, CDR1 is LGHNT, CDR2 FRNRAP. This specimen belongs to a study of T cell changes during pregnancy in multiple sclerosis. This receptor was obtained from a female donor with multiple sclerosis, enrolled in a pregnancy study. The chain recombines TRBV12-5 with TRBJ1-5, with 7 bases identical to TRBD1. Sequences were derived from peripheral blood, sampled in the second trimester of pregnancy. In DNA, the CDR3 is TGTGCTAGTGGTTTGGTATTAGGGGGCGGTAATCAGCCCCAGCATTTT. Protein sequence: CASGLVLGGGNQPQHF.